A single sample gave rise to the 15 T cell receptor beta chains below, sequenced in a study of shared clonotypes between healthy human individuals. Naive CD8 cells lacked CD45RO, underwent positive selection for CCR7 and left out terminally differentiated effector memory CD45RA+ cells. TCRdb's table, derived via immunoSEQ multiplex PCR, lists solely in-frame clones and lacks some. The sample holds about 2.2 million clones; around 95% are singletons and the top ten take more than 1.5%. The sequenced sample consisted of naive CD8+ T cells from PBMCs. The receptor source for this set is a man between 18 and 35 years old in good health. Some clones in this sample may be carry-over from other donors' samples.

The chain combines TRBV11-2 with TRBJ2-7; D unclear. V lost 1 base and J 0 bases, leaving 10 bases between the germline ends. The CDR3 runs to 15 residues. Germline V gene lookup returns CDR1 SGHAT and CDR2 FQNNGV. Written as DNA, the CDR3 is TGTGCCAGCAGCTTAGTAGGCGGAAACTCCTACGAGCAGTACTTC. Protein: CASSLVGGNSYEQYF.

This clone has more than one count but fewer than ten. The chain joins TRBV7-9 to TRBJ1-1; D gene ambiguous. The germline V gene encodes CDR1 SEHNR and CDR2 FQNEAQ (reference sequence). V was shortened by 7 bases and J by 6 bases, with 3 bases between the two germline ends. This CDR3 region has 9 residues. The chain's CDR3 is CASMAEAFF. The CDR3 DNA reads as TGTGCCAGCATGGCTGAAGCTTTCTTT.

This clone was detected only once. The V and J genes are TRBV7-2 and TRBJ2-7; 8 bases match TRBD2. The CDR3 is 14 amino acids. Trimming at V came to 6 bases and at J to 3 bases, leaving 7 bases not matched to a gene. The V gene's germline CDR1 is SGHTA and CDR2 FQGNSA. The CDR3 protein is CASRHSGESYEQYF. CDR3 DNA sequence: TGTGCCAGCAGGCATAGCGGGGAGAGCTACGAGCAGTACTTC.

The chain joins TRBV4-1 to TRBJ2-7; 9 bases map to TRBD1. Germline V gives CDR1 MGHRA, CDR2 YSYEKL. CDR3 length equals 15 residues. The V gene end was trimmed by 2 bases and the J gene end by 6 bases; junction bases not matched to a gene: 8. In nucleotides, the CDR3 is TGCGCCAGCAGCCAAAAGGACAGGGGTAGGGCCGAGCAGTACTTC. Protein sequence: CASSQKDRGRAEQYF.

V gene TRBV7-9 combines with J gene TRBJ1-2; D gene ambiguous. Germline V CDR1 and CDR2: SEHNR, FQNEAQ (reference sequence). Trimming stripped 2 bases from V and 4 bases from J, with 8 bases between. There are 13 residues in the CDR3. CDR3 sequence reads: CASSLMGSYGYTF. The DNA of the CDR3 is TGTGCCAGCAGCTTAATGGGAAGCTATGGCTACACCTTC.

The chain uses TRBV6-5 and TRBJ1-5; 9 bases line up with TRBD1. Looked up from germline, CDR1 is MNHEY and CDR2 is SVGAGI. CDR3 length: 14 amino acids. The ends lost 4 bases at V and 5 bases at J; junction bases unmatched: 3. CDR3 nucleotides: TGTGCCAGCAGTTCTCGACAGGGGGATCAGCCCCAGCATTTT. Translating gives CASSSRQGDQPQHF.

The V gene is TRBV6-5, the J gene TRBJ2-1; D might be TRBD2 (6 bases). The germline V and J ends were trimmed by 0 bases and 6 bases, with 15 bases remaining between them. Germline V gene data show CDR1 as MNHEY and CDR2 as SVGAGI. The CDR3 sequence is 16 residues long. DNA for the CDR3: TGTGCCAGCAGTTACTCGACCGGGAGCCATCCCAATGAGCAGTTCTTC. This encodes CASSYSTGSHPNEQFF.

This sequence joins TRBV11-2 and TRBJ1-1, with D unresolved. Germline assignment: CDR1 SGHAT and CDR2 FQNNGV. With 3 bases removed from V and 3 bases from J, the gap between germline ends came to 8 bases. This CDR3 comprises 13 residues. CDR3 sequence reads: CASSFEQHTEAFF. In nucleotides, the CDR3 is TGTGCCAGCAGCTTCGAACAACACACTGAAGCTTTCTTT.

As for this clone: In the same sample, other DNA sequences code for this CDR3. This chain uses TRBV9 with TRBJ2-7; D perhaps matches TRBD1 (6 bases). The CDR3 runs 14 residues. Germline CDR1 reads SGDLS; CDR2 reads YYNGEE. The V end was cut by 2 bases, the J end by 2 bases, with 11 bases between. CDR3 residues: CASSVGQSPYEQYF. CDR3 DNA sequence: TGTGCCAGCAGCGTCGGACAGAGTCCCTACGAGCAGTACTTC. Together with reference TRBV9 and TRBJ2-7, the CDR3 gives the full variable domain: DSGVTQTPKHLITATGQRVTLRCSPRSGDLSVYWYQQSLDQGLQFLIQYYNGEERAKGNILERFSAQQFPDLHSELNLSSLELGDSALYFCASSVGQSPYEQYFGPGTRLTVT.

This chain joins TRBV27 and TRBJ2-5; 7 bases agree with TRBD1. There are 16 residues in the CDR3. V lost 3 bases and J lost 1; bases outside the gene matches: 8. The V gene's germline CDR1 is MNHEY and CDR2 SMNVEV (reference sequence). CDR3 nucleotides: TGTGCCAGCAGTTTCACCGGGGACAGCCTCCAAGAGACCCAGTACTTC. It is translated as CASSFTGDSLQETQYF.

The chain joins TRBV7-8 to TRBJ2-2, with a weak D call TRBD2 (6 bases). The CDR3 loop spans 16 amino acids. Germline V CDR1 and CDR2: SGHVS, FQNEAQ. V was trimmed by 6 bases and J by 3 bases, leaving 17 bases between them. This CDR3 reads CASRSGRDWDTGELFF. Here the CDR3 DNA reads TGTGCCAGCAGATCAGGGCGGGATTGGGACACCGGGGAGCTGTTTTTT.

The rearrangement links TRBV27 to TRBJ2-4; maybe TRBD1 (6 bases). The CDR3 has 16 amino acids. Germline V gene data show CDR1 as MNHEY and CDR2 as SMNVEV (reference sequence). V dropped 6 bases and J dropped 0 bases, with 15 bases sitting between them. This CDR3 is CASRRNRDLAKNIQYF. The CDR3 DNA follows: TGTGCCAGCAGAAGAAACAGGGACCTAGCCAAAAACATTCAGTACTTC.

This sequence joins TRBV28 and TRBJ1-2, with 8 bases that match TRBD1. CDR3 length equals 18 residues. V lost 6 bases and J lost 2; bases outside the gene matches: 17. Germline CDR1 is MDHEN and CDR2 is SYDVKM. CDR3 region: CASSLTRTGSKGNYGYTF. The CDR3 DNA is TGTGCCAGCAGCCTAACTCGGACAGGGAGCAAAGGAAACTATGGCTACACCTTC.

The chain is built from TRBV5-6 and TRBJ2-7, with 8 bases that match TRBD1. The ends lost 4 bases at V and 7 bases at J; junction bases unmatched: 10. In germline, CDR1 is SGHDT, CDR2 YYEEEE. The CDR3 contains 14 residues. DNA of the CDR3: TGTGCCAGCAGCCCCAGGACAGGGCGGGTTGAGCAGTACTTC. The encoded protein is CASSPRTGRVEQYF.

This clone has just one count. The chain combines TRBV4-1 with TRBJ1-5; D gene unclear. V was pared by 1 base and J by 0 bases, with 13 bases between. The CDR3 consists of 17 residues. Germline lookup yields CDR1 MGHRA and CDR2 YSYEKL. CDR3 residues: CASSQVLATYSNQPQHF. CDR3 coding DNA: TGCGCCAGCAGCCAAGTTTTGGCGACCTATAGCAATCAGCCCCAGCATTTT.